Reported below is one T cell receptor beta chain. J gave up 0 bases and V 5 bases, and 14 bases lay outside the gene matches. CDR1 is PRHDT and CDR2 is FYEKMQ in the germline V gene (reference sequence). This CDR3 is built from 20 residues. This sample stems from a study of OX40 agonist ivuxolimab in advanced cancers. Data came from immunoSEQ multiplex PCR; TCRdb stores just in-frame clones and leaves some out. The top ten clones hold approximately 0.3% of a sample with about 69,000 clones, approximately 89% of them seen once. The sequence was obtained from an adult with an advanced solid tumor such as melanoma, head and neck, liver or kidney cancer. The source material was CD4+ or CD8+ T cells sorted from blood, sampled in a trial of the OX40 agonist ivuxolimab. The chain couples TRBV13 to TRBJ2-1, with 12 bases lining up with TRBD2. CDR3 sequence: CASSPPTSGSVIGSYNEQFF. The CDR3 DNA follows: TGTGCCAGCAGCCCCCCGACTAGCGGGAGCGTTATCGGCTCCTACAATGAGCAGTTCTTC.